The clone carrying this T cell receptor beta chain was counted only a few times. Its antigen is not known. The data belong to a study of CD8 T cells in ankylosing spondylitis. Findings and caveats of the study: Within ankylosing spondylitis blood, a TCR beta motif made up of seven to nine highly homologous variants appeared to be characteristic.

MiXCR was run by TCRdb on the 5' RACE reads, yielding one entry per CDR3 protein. The sample contains 700,000 or so distinct CDR3 sequences, over 15% of which appear only once. V was shortened by 0 bases and J by 11 bases, with 17 bases between the two germline ends. CDR1 is MNHEY, CDR2 SVGAGI, per germline. The CDR3 runs 16 residues. This chain joins TRBV6-5 and TRBJ1-6; D is unclear. The sample was blood, either unsorted or a sorted T cell fraction (not recorded which). The origin of this receptor is a male donor with ankylosing spondylitis. As DNA, the CDR3 is TGTGCCAGCAGTTACTCGATAGGTACAGCTAGTCCACCCCTCCACTTT. This sequence encodes CASSYSIGTASPPLHF.